These 24 T cell receptor beta chains came from one sample sequenced in a study of T cell repertoires in cytomegalovirus infection. MiXCR, run by TCRdb on the reads, gives a single entry per CDR3 protein. In the table there are 230,000 or so distinct CDR3 sequences, approximately 15% of which are singletons. The sequencing input was CD8+ T cells from PBMCs. All receptors come from a human donor in good health (CMV status not recorded). Some clones in this sample may be carry-over from other donors' samples.

V usage is TRBV7-8 and J usage is TRBJ2-1, with TRBD1 matching over 10 bases. CDR1 SGHVS and CDR2 FQNEAQ come from the germline V gene. The CDR3 totals 15 residues. Unmatched junction bases numbered 8, after V lost 11 bases and J lost 1 base. The CDR3 coding sequence is TGTGCCGACCACCCGGACAGGGGGTCCTACAATGAGCAGTTCTTC. This sequence encodes CADHPDRGSYNEQFF.

This clonotype was counted between two and nine times. The V call is TRBV5-4, the J call TRBJ2-1; 8 positions agree with TRBD2. Losses at the gene ends were 0 bases for V and 5 bases for J; bases not matched to a gene: 10. The CDR3 runs 17 residues. Germline loops: CDR1 SGHNT, CDR2 YYREEE (reference sequence). CDR3 coding DNA: TGTGCCAGCAGCTTGGCTAGTGGACTAGCATTTCACAATGAGCAGTTCTTC. This codes for CASSLASGLAFHNEQFF.

This clonotype was detected many times. The chain couples TRBV7-3 to TRBJ1-1; D is possibly TRBD1 (5 bases). The CDR3 contains 14 residues. Germline loops: CDR1 SGHTA, CDR2 FQGTGA. V lost 5 bases and J 4 bases, leaving 14 bases between the germline ends. The CDR3 loop is CASSPIGGSTEAFF. CDR3 sequence (DNA): TGTGCCAGCAGCCCCATTGGGGGGAGCACTGAAGCTTTCTTT.

V gene TRBV12-5 combines with J gene TRBJ1-6; TRBD1 might be the D (6 bases). The CDR3 consists of 19 residues. V was clipped by 3 bases and J by 4 bases, with 22 bases between them. From germline, CDR1 is LGHNT and CDR2 FRNRAP. CDR3 sequence (DNA): TGTGCTAGTGGTTTTACGACAGGCGGGCCTGCTATTTATAATTCACCCCTCCACTTT. Protein: CASGFTTGGPAIYNSPLHF.

This clonotype was counted at least ten times. This sequence joins TRBV6-6 and TRBJ1-1; D gene unclear. Trimming removed 2 bases from V and 1 base from J, with 14 bases in between. CDR3 length: 16 residues. The germline V gene has CDR1 MNHNY and CDR2 SVGAGI (reference sequence). CDR3 sequence (DNA): TGTGCCAGCAGTTACCCTCCGGACGGCCAGAACACTGAAGCTTTCTTT. Translation: CASSYPPDGQNTEAFF.

The V call is TRBV9, the J call TRBJ2-1, with 13 bases fitting TRBD2. Germline V CDR1 and CDR2: SGDLS, YYNGEE. Germline trimming cut 4 bases from V and 10 bases from J; bases unmatched to any gene: 5. The CDR3 sequence is 14 residues long. In DNA form, the CDR3 reads TGTGCCAGCAGCCTCCCGGGACTAGCGGGGGAGCAGTTCTTC. It encodes CASSLPGLAGEQFF.

The V gene is TRBV29-1, the J gene TRBJ2-1; D might be TRBD1 (6 bases). The CDR3 consists of 11 residues. CDR1 is SQVTM, CDR2 ANQGSEA, per germline. Deletions cut 7 bases from V and 10 bases from J, with 14 bases between. The CDR3, as DNA: TGCAGCGGGGAAGACAGGCCCGAGCAGTTCTTC. Translating gives CSGEDRPEQFF.

V is TRBV27 and J is TRBJ1-6, with 7 bases identical to TRBD1. Germline-derived CDR1 and CDR2 are MNHEY and SMNVEV (reference sequence). This CDR3 is built from 14 residues. V lost 8 bases and J lost 7; bases outside the gene matches: 8. CDR3 amino acids: CASGEGGANSPLHF. The CDR3 nucleotides are TGTGCCAGCGGAGAAGGGGGCGCGAATTCACCCCTCCACTTT.

In its sample, this clonotype was seen many times. V usage is TRBV12-3 or TRBV12-4 and J usage is TRBJ1-1; D is unclear. The CDR3 has 14 residues. The germline V and J ends were trimmed by 3 bases and 4 bases, with 12 bases remaining between them. Written as DNA, the CDR3 is TGTGCCAGCAGTTTCGACACCACGGGCACTGAAGCTTTCTTT. It encodes CASSFDTTGTEAFF.

This chain links TRBV5-1 with TRBJ1-1; 7 bases match TRBD1. V lost 4 bases and J lost 6; bases outside the gene matches: 9. In germline, CDR1 is SGHRS, CDR2 YFSETQ. This CDR3 is 14 amino acids long. CDR3 loop: CASSPGTADPEAFF. Here the CDR3 DNA reads TGCGCCAGCAGCCCAGGGACAGCCGACCCTGAAGCTTTCTTT. The full variable domain, in which reference TRBV5-1 and TRBJ1-1 provide the parts outside the CDR3, is KAGVTQTPRYLIKTRGQQVTLSCSPISGHRSVSWYQQTPGQGLQFLFEYFSETQRNKGNFPGRFSGRQFSNSRSEMNVSTLELGDSALYLCASSPGTADPEAFFGQGTRLTVV.

The chain employs TRBV7-6 and TRBJ1-1, with D possibly TRBD1 on 6 matching bases. V lost 8 bases to trimming and J lost 0 bases, with 13 bases between them. Germline V gene data show CDR1 as SGHVS and CDR2 as FNYEAQ. The CDR3 length is 14 residues. CDR3 DNA sequence: TGTGCCAGCCATGACGGGGGCCTGAACACTGAAGCTTTCTTT. This codes for CASHDGGLNTEAFF.

This clonotype appeared a few times. The chain has TRBV5-6 and TRBJ2-7, with a possible D match to TRBD1 (6 bases). This CDR3 is 15 amino acids long. Trimming pared 4 bases from V and 1 base from J, leaving 15 bases between. Germline V gene lookup returns CDR1 SGHDT and CDR2 YYEEEE. CDR3 residues: CASSRSDRGSYEQYF. The CDR3 nucleotides read TGTGCCAGCAGCCGCTCGGACAGAGGGTCCTACGAGCAGTACTTC.

Ten or more counts support this clonotype. The genes are TRBV7-2 and TRBJ1-3; D uncertain. Germline V gene sequence: CDR1 SGHTA, CDR2 FQGNSA. The CDR3 extends over 16 amino acids. Between the trimmed V and J ends, which lost 5 bases and 0 bases, there was a span of 14 bases. CDR3 sequence reads: CASSLTWARSGNTIYF. Here the CDR3 DNA reads TGTGCCAGCAGCCTAACGTGGGCTCGCTCTGGAAACACCATATATTTT.

This clonotype was seen only a few times. The genes are TRBV11-2 and TRBJ2-3; D perhaps matches TRBD1 (5 bases). Per germline, CDR1 SGHAT and CDR2 FQNNGV. CDR3 size: 15 residues. The ends were cut back, 3 bases at V and 3 bases at J, with 13 bases in the middle. This CDR3 is CASSLSMGRTDTQYF. The DNA for the CDR3 is TGTGCCAGCAGCTTGTCGATGGGGCGAACAGATACGCAGTATTTT.

J is TRBJ2-5 and V is TRBV4-3; 8 bases are shared with TRBD2. Germline CDR1 reads LGHNA; CDR2 reads YSLEER. The CDR3 is 15 amino acids. J was trimmed by 8 bases and V by 1 base; bases with no gene match: 9. This CDR3 reads CASSQVSLAANTQYF. CDR3 in DNA: TGCGCCAGCAGCCAAGTCTCACTAGCGGCGAATACCCAGTACTTC.

Concerning this clonotype itself: A read error is possible here, since a much larger clone lies one base away. This chain joins TRBV6-1 and TRBJ2-3, with a possible D match to TRBD2 (5 bases). This CDR3 spans 12 amino acids. Germline CDR1 and CDR2: MNHNS and SASEGT. The CDR3: CTSRTGTDTQYF. CDR3 DNA: TGTACCAGCAGGACGGGGACAGATACGCAGTATTTT.

This clonotype was counted between two and nine times. The chain recombines TRBV9 with TRBJ2-1; weak D call: TRBD1 (6 bases). This CDR3 comprises 15 residues. Trimming took off 2 bases at V and 2 bases at J, with 11 bases between the two ends. Germline assignment: CDR1 SGDLS and CDR2 YYNGEE. CDR3 in amino acids: CASSVGTLTYNEQFF. CDR3 nucleotides: TGTGCCAGCAGCGTGGGGACACTCACCTACAATGAGCAGTTCTTC.

This clonotype was recorded at least ten times. The chain recombines TRBV7-2 with TRBJ2-7, with D unclear. This CDR3 contains 14 residues. The V gene lost 1 base and the J gene lost 3 bases, with 10 bases spanning the gap. Germline CDR1 and CDR2: SGHTA and FQGNSA. This CDR3 is CASSLEVLGYEQYF. In nucleotides, the CDR3 is TGTGCCAGCAGCTTAGAAGTCCTTGGCTACGAGCAGTACTTC.

CDR3 amino acids: CASRNPDSQNYEQYF. The CDR3 DNA sequence: TGTGCCAGTAGGAACCCGGACAGCCAGAACTACGAGCAGTACTTC. The V and J genes are TRBV19 and TRBJ2-7; perhaps TRBD1 as D (6 bases). CDR1 is LNHDA, CDR2 SQIVND, per germline (reference sequence). The V end was cut by 6 bases, the J end by 3 bases, with 18 bases between. The CDR3 is 15 residues long.

V and J are TRBV7-9 and TRBJ2-1; tentatively, D is TRBD2 (6 bases). This CDR3 is 13 amino acids long. The germline V gene encodes CDR1 SEHNR and CDR2 FQNEAQ (reference sequence). V was clipped by 3 bases and J by 7 bases, with 10 bases between them. This chain's CDR3 is CASSFWGENEQFF. The CDR3 DNA follows: TGTGCCAGCAGCTTCTGGGGGGAAAATGAGCAGTTCTTC.

There are many counts of this clonotype. The chain couples TRBV7-2 to TRBJ2-5; 12 bases map to TRBD2. V shed 4 bases, J shed 5 bases, and the junction held 14 bases outside the gene matches. CDR1 SGHTA and CDR2 FQGNSA come from the germline V gene. This CDR3 contains 18 residues. The CDR3 loop reads CASSSPSGGESPWETQYF. CDR3 sequence (DNA): TGTGCCAGCAGCTCCCCTAGCGGGGGGGAATCCCCGTGGGAGACCCAGTACTTC.

This clonotype was observed at least ten times. J is TRBJ1-6 and V is TRBV7-9; maybe TRBD1 (5 bases). The CDR3 totals 15 residues. V was trimmed by 5 bases and J by 7 bases, leaving 15 bases between them. Germline V gene lookup returns CDR1 SEHNR and CDR2 FQNEAQ (reference sequence). This chain's CDR3 is CASSPWAGVNSPLHF. The CDR3 DNA reads as TGTGCCAGCAGCCCCTGGGCGGGGGTCAATTCACCCCTCCACTTT. Together with reference TRBV7-9 and TRBJ1-6, the CDR3 gives the full variable domain: DTGVSQNPRHKITKRGQNVTFRCDPISEHNRLYWYRQTLGQGPEFLTYFQNEAQLEKSRLLSDRFSAERPKGSFSTLEIQRTEQGDSAMYLCASSPWAGVNSPLHFGNGTRLTVT.

Notes on this clonotype: This may be a read error, as it is one base from a much larger clone. This chain uses TRBV7-6 with TRBJ1-1, with D possibly matching TRBD1 (6 bases). Per the germline V gene, CDR1 is SGHVS and CDR2 is FNYEAQ. The CDR3 consists of 17 residues. CDR3 loop: CANSPWPRDTINTEAFF. CDR3 DNA sequence: TGTGCCAACAGCCCATGGCCACGGGACACGATAAACACTGAAGCTTTCTTT.

This clonotype was detected a few times. The gene calls are TRBV12-3 or TRBV12-4 and TRBJ1-1; D is unresolved. The CDR3 sequence is 13 residues long. Trimming cost V 6 bases and J 1 base, with 9 bases left between them. Written as DNA, the CDR3 is TGTGCCAGCAGCCGCCCTTCGAACACTGAAGCTTTCTTT. It is translated as CASSRPSNTEAFF.